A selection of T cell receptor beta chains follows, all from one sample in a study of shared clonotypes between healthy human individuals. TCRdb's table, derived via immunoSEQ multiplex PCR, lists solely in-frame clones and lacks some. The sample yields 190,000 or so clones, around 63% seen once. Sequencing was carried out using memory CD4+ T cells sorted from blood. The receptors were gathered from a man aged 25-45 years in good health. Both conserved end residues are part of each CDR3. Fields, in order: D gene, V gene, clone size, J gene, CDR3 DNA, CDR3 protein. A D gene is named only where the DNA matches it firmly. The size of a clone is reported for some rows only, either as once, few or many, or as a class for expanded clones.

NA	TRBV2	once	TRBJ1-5	TGTGCCAGCAGTGAACAGAGCAATCAGCCCCAGCATTTT	CASSEQSNQPQHF
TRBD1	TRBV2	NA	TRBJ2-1	TGTGCCAGCAGAAGCACAGGGGCGACCTACAATGAGCAGTTCTTC	CASRSTGATYNEQFF
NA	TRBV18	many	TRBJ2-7	TGTGCCAGCTCCGCAGGGTCAAGCTCCTACGAGCAGTACTTC	CASSAGSSSYEQYF
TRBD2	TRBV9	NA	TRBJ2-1	TGTGCCAGCAGCCAGAAGGGACTAGCGGGTTACAATGAGCAGTTCTTC	CASSQKGLAGYNEQFF
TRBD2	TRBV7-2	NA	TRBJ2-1	TGTGCCAGCAGTCCGGGAGGCCCAGGGTTTGGGCAATTCTTC	CASSPGGPGFGQFF
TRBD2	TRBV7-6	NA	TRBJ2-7	TGTGCCAGCAGCCCTAGCGGGAGGGCCATTGAGCAGTACTTC	CASSPSGRAIEQYF
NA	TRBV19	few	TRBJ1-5	TGTGCCATCGGTCCTCTCCCTGGGCCCCAGCATTTT	CAIGPLPGPQHF
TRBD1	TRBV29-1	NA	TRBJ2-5	TGCAGCGTAACAGGGGGCGAGGAGACCCAGTACTTC	CSVTGGEETQYF
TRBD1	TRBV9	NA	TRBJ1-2	TGTGCCAGCAGCCCCCGCCAGGGGGCCTACTATGGCTACACCTTC	CASSPRQGAYYGYTF
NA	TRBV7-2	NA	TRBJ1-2	TGTGCCAGCAGAGCGACTGGAATTGGGAGTGGCTACACCTTC	CASRATGIGSGYTF
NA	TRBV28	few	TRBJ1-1	TGTGCCAGCAGCCTGGCTGGGGTGGGGAACACTGAAGCTTTCTTT	CASSLAGVGNTEAFF
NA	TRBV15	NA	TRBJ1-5	TGTGCCACCAGCAGTATTGCGACAGGACATAGCAATCAGCCCCAGCATTTT	CATSSIATGHSNQPQHF
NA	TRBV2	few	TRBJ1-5	TGTGCCAGCAGGAATATGGGGGGTGGGGAGCCCCAGCATTTT	CASRNMGGGEPQHF
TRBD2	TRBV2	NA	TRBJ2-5	TGTGCCAGCAGACTAGCGGGAGGGGAGACCCAGTACTTC	CASRLAGGETQYF
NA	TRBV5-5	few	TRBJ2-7	TGTGCCAGCAGCTTATACGGCCTCTCGGAGGAGCAGTACTTC	CASSLYGLSEEQYF
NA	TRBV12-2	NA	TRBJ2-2	TGTGCAAGTCGCCCTCCTTGCGATGGCGGCTTGGCCGGGGAGCTGTTTTTT	CASRPPCDGGLAGELFF
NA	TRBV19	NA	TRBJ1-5	TGTGCCAGTACCCTGGGGCAGAGTTTCAATCAGCCCCAGCATTTT	CASTLGQSFNQPQHF
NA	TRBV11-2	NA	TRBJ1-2	TGTGCCAGCAGCTTAAATCAATGGGGGAGACCCGACACCTTC	CASSLNQWGRPDTF
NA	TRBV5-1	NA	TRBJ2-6	TGCGCCAGCGGCTCCAAGGGGGGTTCTGGGGCCAACGTCCTGACTTTC	CASGSKGGSGANVLTF
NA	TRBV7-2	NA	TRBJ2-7	TGTGCCAGCAGCTTAGATGGGGGGATCTACGAGCAGTACTTC	CASSLDGGIYEQYF
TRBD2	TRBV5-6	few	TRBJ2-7	TGTGCCAGCAGCTTGTGGCGGGAGCCGGGCAGAAGACCTATCAGCTTC	CASSLWREPGRRPISF
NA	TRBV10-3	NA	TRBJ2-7	TGTGCCATCAGTGACCGAACCCCGGGACACTCCTACGAGCAGTACTTC	CAISDRTPGHSYEQYF
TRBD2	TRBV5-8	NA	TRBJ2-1	TGTGCCAGCAGCTCCTTAGATCTAGCGGATTACAATGAGCAGTTCTTC	CASSSLDLADYNEQFF
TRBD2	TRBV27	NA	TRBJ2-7	TGTGCCAGCAGCGGGGGGGGGCATCGACTATACGAGCAGTACTTC	CASSGGGHRLYEQYF
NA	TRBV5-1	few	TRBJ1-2	TGCGCCAGCAGCTTGGCCGTGGCGGGGGAGGATGGCTACACCTTC	CASSLAVAGEDGYTF
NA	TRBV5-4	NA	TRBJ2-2	TGTGCCAGCAGCTTGGATTGGGGCCAGGGCCCCGGGGAGCTGTTTTTT	CASSLDWGQGPGELFF
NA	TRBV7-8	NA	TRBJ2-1	TGTGCCAGCAGCTTAAAGTTTAGCGGCAGGGACAATGAGCAGTTCTTC	CASSLKFSGRDNEQFF
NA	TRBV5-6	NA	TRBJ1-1	TGTGCCAGCAGCTTGGAAGGGATATTGAACACTGAAGCTTTCTTT	CASSLEGILNTEAFF
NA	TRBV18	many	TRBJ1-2	TGTGCCAGCTCACCCACGGGACCCCCAGCGCATGGCTACACCTTC	CASSPTGPPAHGYTF
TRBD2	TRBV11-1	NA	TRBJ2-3	TGTGCCAGCAGCCGGCGGGAGCGTACAGATACGCAGTATTTT	CASSRRERTDTQYF
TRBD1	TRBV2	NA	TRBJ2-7	TGTGCCAGCCACAGGGGGAGCCGCTCCTACGAGCAGTACTTC	CASHRGSRSYEQYF
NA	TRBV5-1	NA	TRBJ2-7	TGCGCCAGCAGCTTAAGTCTAGCTTCCTACGAGCAGTACTTC	CASSLSLASYEQYF
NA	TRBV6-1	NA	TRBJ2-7	TGTGCCAGCAGTCCGGGACCTTATATTTACGAGCAGTACTTC	CASSPGPYIYEQYF